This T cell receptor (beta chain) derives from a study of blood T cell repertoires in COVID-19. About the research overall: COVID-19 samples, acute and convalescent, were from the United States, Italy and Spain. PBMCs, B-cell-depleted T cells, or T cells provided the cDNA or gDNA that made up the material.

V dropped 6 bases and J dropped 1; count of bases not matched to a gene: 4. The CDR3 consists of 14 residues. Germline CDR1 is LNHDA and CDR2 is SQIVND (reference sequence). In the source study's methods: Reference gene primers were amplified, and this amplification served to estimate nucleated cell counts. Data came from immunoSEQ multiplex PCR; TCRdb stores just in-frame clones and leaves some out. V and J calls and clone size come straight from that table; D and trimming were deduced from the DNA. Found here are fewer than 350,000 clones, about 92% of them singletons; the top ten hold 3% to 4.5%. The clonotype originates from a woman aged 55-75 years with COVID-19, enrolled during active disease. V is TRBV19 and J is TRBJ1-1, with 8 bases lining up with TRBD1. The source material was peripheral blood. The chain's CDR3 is CASRRGTGNTEAFF. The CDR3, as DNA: TGTGCCAGTAGGCGGGGGACAGGGAACACTGAAGCTTTCTTT.